The present T cell receptor beta chain was sequenced within a study of breast tumors, draining lymph nodes, adjacent tissues. Findings and caveats of the study: The lymph node origin of tumor T cells was framed as consistent with a hypothesis, not demonstrated. Tumors had less TCR diversity than lymph nodes, more than nontumor tissue.

The CDR3 consists of 12 residues. The V and J ends lost 6 bases and 2 bases, in that order; junction bases with no gene match: 1. CDR1 is DFQATT and CDR2 is SNEGSKA in the germline V gene (reference sequence). Axillary draining lymph nodes of breast cancer patients supplied the node samples. TCRdb called the multiplex PCR reads again in MiXCR, with one record for every CDR3 protein. The sample records under 150,000 distinct CDR3 sequences, around 22% being singletons. This clonotype was detected ten times or more. Its cognate antigen is unknown. The sequence derives from a female donor with breast cancer. Some clones in this sample may be carry-over from other donors' samples. V and J are TRBV20-1 and TRBJ2-5, with 9 nucleotides matching TRBD2. Sequences were obtained from axillary lymph node tissue. CDR3 protein: CSATSGQETQYF. The CDR3 DNA follows: TGCAGTGCGACTAGCGGACAAGAGACCCAGTACTTC.